Presented here are 24 T cell receptor beta chains from one specimen sequenced in a study of PD-L1 blockade in urothelial cancer. The time point denotes: pretreatment peripheral blood. Method: immunoSEQ multiplex PCR; TCRdb's copy keeps in-frame clones and lacks some. In the table there are some 89,000 clones, 70% to 90% of which are singletons. Sequenced here: PBMCs, sampled around atezolizumab (anti-PD-L1) treatment. The source of these receptors is a man aged 55 to 70 with urothelial cancer.

The chain joins TRBV11-2 to TRBJ2-3; D remains ambiguous. The CDR3 extends over 15 amino acids. V was shortened by 3 bases and J by 5 bases, with 15 bases between the two germline ends. Germline values: CDR1 SGHAT, CDR2 FQNNGV. The CDR3 sequence: CASSFMARGGDTQYF. The CDR3 nucleotides are TGTGCCAGCAGCTTTATGGCCCGCGGCGGAGATACGCAGTATTTT.

A few counts support this clone. The gene calls are TRBV4-2 and TRBJ2-2; 8 bases are shared with TRBD1. The CDR3 runs to 16 residues. The V and J ends lost 4 bases and 6 bases, in that order; junction bases with no gene match: 10. The germline CDR1 and CDR2 sequences are LGHNA and YNFKEQ. Here the CDR3 reads CASSPGDRGRPGELFF. CDR3 nucleotides: TGTGCCAGCAGCCCAGGAGACAGGGGACGACCCGGGGAGCTGTTTTTT.

The chain has TRBV20-1 and TRBJ1-2; 7 bases map to TRBD1. CDR3 length: 11 residues. The trim removed 5 bases at V and 8 bases at J, leaving 5 bases unmatched. From germline, CDR1 is DFQATT and CDR2 SNEGSKA (reference sequence). CDR3 region: CSADRAWGYTF. CDR3 nucleotides: TGCAGTGCTGACAGGGCTTGGGGCTACACCTTC.

This rearrangement joins TRBV29-1 to TRBJ1-2; no clear D gene. The CDR3 totals 11 residues. Germline loops: CDR1 SQVTM, CDR2 ANQGSEA. The V and J ends lost 3 bases and 4 bases respectively, with 6 bases between them. CDR3 region: CSVDRRYGYTF. Written as DNA, the CDR3 is TGCAGCGTTGACAGGCGCTATGGCTACACCTTC.

The chain is built from TRBV6-5 and TRBJ1-1; TRBD1 might be the D (5 bases). CDR3 length equals 12 residues. From germline, CDR1 is MNHEY and CDR2 SVGAGI. With 6 bases removed from V and 4 bases from J, the gap between germline ends came to 9 bases. The CDR3 reads CASRDKVTEAFF. CDR3 bases: TGTGCCAGCAGGGACAAAGTCACTGAAGCTTTCTTT.

The V and J genes are TRBV5-1 and TRBJ1-1; D may be TRBD1 (5 bases). Trimming shortened V by 5 bases and J by 5 bases, and 16 bases separated the two germline ends. Germline assignment: CDR1 SGHRS and CDR2 YFSETQ. This CDR3 is built from 14 residues. CDR3 coding DNA: TGCGCCAGCAGGAGGGAGGGGCGAGGAACTGAAGCTTTCTTT. Amino acid sequence: CASRREGRGTEAFF.

This clone has just one count. The V and J genes are TRBV29-1 and TRBJ2-7, with D perhaps TRBD2 (6 bases). The germline V and J ends were trimmed by 6 bases and 3 bases, with 18 bases remaining between them. The CDR3 has 14 residues. Germline lookup yields CDR1 SQVTM and CDR2 ANQGSEA. The CDR3 sequence: CSVLSFRGSYEQYF. The CDR3 DNA reads TGCAGCGTCCTGAGCTTCCGGGGGAGCTACGAGCAGTACTTC.

The chain uses TRBV7-9 and TRBJ2-4, with TRBD2 as a possible D gene (5 bases). This CDR3 has 13 amino acids. Per the germline V gene, CDR1 is SEHNR and CDR2 is FQNEAQ (reference sequence). Trimming took 1 base from V and 9 from J, leaving 10 bases between them. The DNA for the CDR3 is TGTGCCAGCAGCTTAGAGGAGGTATCCATTCAGTACTTC. This sequence encodes CASSLEEVSIQYF.

Only a few counts were recorded for this clone. This sequence joins TRBV7-6 and TRBJ2-7; no definite D call. From germline, CDR1 is SGHVS and CDR2 FNYEAQ. Trimming removed 1 base from V and 7 bases from J, with 5 bases in between. The CDR3 sequence is 11 residues long. This CDR3 is CASSLGQEQYF. CDR3 DNA: TGTGCCAGCAGCTTAGGTCAGGAGCAGTACTTC.

The V and J genes are TRBV7-9 and TRBJ1-1, with 10 positions matching TRBD1. Germline CDR1 and CDR2: SEHNR and FQNEAQ (reference sequence). CDR3 length: 15 amino acids. The V and J ends lost 4 bases and 8 bases, in that order; junction bases with no gene match: 10. The CDR3 reads CASSSTLTGGPEAFF. DNA for the CDR3: TGTGCCAGCAGCTCCACGTTGACAGGGGGCCCCGAAGCTTTCTTT.

The chain carries TRBV27 and TRBJ2-7, with unresolved D. The CDR3 spans 14 residues. Germline-derived CDR1 and CDR2 are MNHEY and SMNVEV (reference sequence). The V gene lost 3 bases and the J gene lost 0 bases, with 9 bases spanning the gap. CDR3 in amino acids: CASSFELNSYEQYF. Here the CDR3 DNA reads TGTGCCAGCAGTTTCGAACTAAACTCCTACGAGCAGTACTTC.

The sample holds one count of this clone. The rearrangement links TRBV7-3 to TRBJ2-5; 8 nucleotides match TRBD2. CDR3 length equals 15 residues. The germline CDR1 and CDR2 sequences are SGHTA and FQGTGA. J was trimmed by 4 bases and V by 5 bases; bases with no gene match: 9. CDR3 region: CASSVSGTSGETQYF. The DNA for the CDR3 is TGTGCCAGCAGCGTTTCCGGGACTAGTGGAGAGACCCAGTACTTC.

The chain combines TRBV11-2 with TRBJ1-3; D remains ambiguous. With 6 bases removed from V and 4 bases from J, the gap between germline ends came to 10 bases. This CDR3 spans 13 amino acids. Looked up from germline, CDR1 is SGHAT and CDR2 is FQNNGV. The CDR3 sequence: CASSPRWGNTIYF. The DNA for the CDR3 is TGTGCCAGCAGTCCCCGGTGGGGAAACACCATATATTTT.

This clone was seen a handful of times. V usage is TRBV9 and J usage is TRBJ2-2; 10 nucleotides match TRBD1. The ends lost 5 bases at V and 5 bases at J; junction bases unmatched: 6. CDR1 and CDR2 from the germline V gene are SGDLS and YYNGEE. This CDR3 has 15 amino acids. In DNA form, the CDR3 reads TGTGCCAGCAGGAGGGGGGACAGGGGAACCGGGGAGCTGTTTTTT. It codes for CASRRGDRGTGELFF.

The CDR3 sequence is CASSVSSGGYNEQFF. CDR3 DNA sequence: TGTGCCAGCAGCGTTTCTAGCGGGGGCTACAATGAGCAGTTCTTC. The chain is built from TRBV9 and TRBJ2-1; 10 bases agree with TRBD2. CDR1 and CDR2 (germline): SGDLS, YYNGEE. Germline trimming cut 2 bases from V and 3 bases from J; bases unmatched to any gene: 2. CDR3 length equals 15 residues.

This sequence joins TRBV5-1 and TRBJ2-3; 9 bases agree with TRBD1. Germline values: CDR1 SGHRS, CDR2 YFSETQ. The CDR3 loop spans 17 amino acids. The J segment lost 4 bases and the V segment lost 0 bases, leaving 9 bases of the junction unmatched. CDR3 residues: CASSLGAGTGTPDTQYF. The CDR3 nucleotides read TGCGCCAGCAGCTTGGGGGCCGGGACAGGGACTCCAGATACGCAGTATTTT.

The rearrangement links TRBV5-4 to TRBJ2-3, with D uncertain. Trimming removed 9 bases at V and 1 base at J, with 12 bases between. This CDR3 spans 13 amino acids. Per the germline V gene, CDR1 is SGHNT and CDR2 is YYREEE (reference sequence). CDR3: CATLMARTDTQYF. The CDR3 bases are TGTGCCACCCTGATGGCTCGCACAGATACGCAGTATTTT.

As DNA, the CDR3 is TGTGCCATCAGCGGTTACAGGGGACTCAACACTGAAGCTTTCTTT. Protein product: CAISGYRGLNTEAFF. The chain combines TRBV10-3 with TRBJ1-1; TRBD1 aligns across 7 bases. CDR1 is ENHRY, CDR2 SYGVKD, per germline. The CDR3 length is 15 residues. The V and J ends lost 6 bases and 2 bases, in that order; junction bases with no gene match: 9.

This rearrangement joins TRBV19 to TRBJ2-5; D perhaps matches TRBD2 (7 bases). The V gene's germline CDR1 is LNHDA and CDR2 SQIVND (reference sequence). The ends were cut back, 5 bases at V and 4 bases at J, with 11 bases in the middle. This CDR3 region has 13 residues. In nucleotides, the CDR3 is TGTGCCAGTAGTTTCGGGGGGCGAGAGACCCAGTACTTC. It encodes CASSFGGRETQYF.

The genes are TRBV18 and TRBJ1-1, with D maybe TRBD1 (5 bases). This CDR3 is built from 14 residues. Germline lookup yields CDR1 KGHSH and CDR2 LQKENI. V lost 2 bases and J 4 bases, leaving 11 bases between the germline ends. CDR3 in amino acids: CASSPAQEGTEAFF. CDR3 coding DNA: TGTGCCAGCTCACCAGCACAGGAGGGCACTGAAGCTTTCTTT.

J is TRBJ2-1 and V is TRBV28; 11 bases match TRBD2. This CDR3 spans 22 amino acids. Germline assignment: CDR1 MDHEN and CDR2 SYDVKM. V dropped 1 base and J dropped 4; count of bases not matched to a gene: 21. CDR3 loop: CASSLSPLAGGFNNDLYNEQFF. In DNA, the CDR3 is TGTGCCAGCAGTTTATCCCCTCTAGCGGGAGGTTTTAACAACGACCTTTACAATGAGCAGTTCTTC.

The table lists this clone with a few counts. J is TRBJ2-7 and V is TRBV7-2; 10 nucleotides match TRBD2. The CDR3 loop spans 16 amino acids. V lost 0 bases and J lost 5; bases outside the gene matches: 7. Germline V gene lookup returns CDR1 SGHTA and CDR2 FQGNSA. CDR3 in DNA: TGTGCCAGCAGCTTAGCGGCTAGCGGGAGAATCAACGAGCAGTACTTC. Its protein is CASSLAASGRINEQYF.

The rearrangement uses TRBV6-1 and TRBJ1-2; 12 nucleotides line up with TRBD1. The trim removed 5 bases at V and 9 bases at J, leaving 10 bases unmatched. Germline CDR1 and CDR2: MNHNS and SASEGT. The CDR3 sequence is 15 residues long. The CDR3 here is CASSPGTGGGSRYTF. CDR3 bases: TGTGCCAGCAGTCCCGGGACAGGGGGCGGGTCGCGCTACACCTTC.

Many counts were recorded for this clone. The chain employs TRBV6-1 and TRBJ1-2; D perhaps matches TRBD1 (5 bases). This CDR3 has 15 amino acids. Trimming removed 2 bases at V and 1 base at J, with 11 bases between. Germline assignment: CDR1 MNHNS and CDR2 SASEGT. The CDR3 loop reads CASSESAGNNYGYTF. The CDR3 coding sequence is TGTGCCAGCAGTGAAAGCGCAGGGAATAACTATGGCTACACCTTC.